This record looks at one TCR beta chain sequence and its context. Time point described: pretreatment peripheral blood. Urothelial carcinoma, locally advanced or metastatic, affected the patients. This sample was taken from a study of PD-L1 blockade in urothelial cancer. The overall study: Atezolizumab 1,200 mg was given intravenously every 3 weeks, starting 2014. Most of the 29 patients were men whose urothelial cancer was bladder-origin. Peripheral blood specimens exhibited a median yield of approximately 140,000 T cells.

The germline V and J ends were trimmed by 2 bases and 2 bases, with 13 bases remaining between them. There are 16 residues in the CDR3. Germline V lookup: CDR1 MGHDK, CDR2 SYGVNS. The assay was immunoSEQ multiplex PCR, and TCRdb's table has in-frame clones only and misses some. Here the sample spans around 130,000 clones, approximately 84% being singletons. The rearrangement uses TRBV25-1 and TRBJ2-1, with a tentative D call TRBD2 (5 bases). The sequences come from PBMCs, collected around atezolizumab (anti-PD-L1) treatment. The TCR originated in a man between 45 and 60 years old with urothelial cancer. CDR3 residues: CASSEQSWRPYNEQFF. In DNA, the CDR3 is TGTGCCAGCAGTGAACAATCGTGGAGGCCCTACAATGAGCAGTTCTTC.